This T cell receptor (beta chain) derives from a study of cytomegalovirus exposure and HLA in healthy donors. Study conclusions and caveats: Later analysis suggested links between common viral pathogens and several top significant clusters.

V was cut by 5 bases and J by 7 bases, with 12 bases left in between. CDR3 length: 13 amino acids. CDR1 and CDR2 (germline): SGHDN, FVKESK. As to this clone: Its target is not known.

PCR was performed using 60 Vbeta and 13 Jbeta primers. Source study methods: Counted up in a later analysis, unique TCR beta chains came to approximately 77 million, with around 9.9 million shared. Libraries were prepared by immunoSEQ multiplex PCR; TCRdb keeps only in-frame clonotypes and omits some of them. The DNA gave D and trimming, while V, J and clone size come from that table. The top ten clones hold 6.5% to 8.5% of a sample with about 110,000 clones, around 85% of them seen once. This chain joins TRBV14 and TRBJ2-1; D might be TRBD1 (6 bases). The sequence came from a man under 40 in good health and CMV-seropositive. The sample taken for sequencing was PBMCs. The DNA of the CDR3 is TGTGCCAGCAGCTACAGGGTTTGGAATGAGCAGTTCTTC. Amino acids: CASSYRVWNEQFF.